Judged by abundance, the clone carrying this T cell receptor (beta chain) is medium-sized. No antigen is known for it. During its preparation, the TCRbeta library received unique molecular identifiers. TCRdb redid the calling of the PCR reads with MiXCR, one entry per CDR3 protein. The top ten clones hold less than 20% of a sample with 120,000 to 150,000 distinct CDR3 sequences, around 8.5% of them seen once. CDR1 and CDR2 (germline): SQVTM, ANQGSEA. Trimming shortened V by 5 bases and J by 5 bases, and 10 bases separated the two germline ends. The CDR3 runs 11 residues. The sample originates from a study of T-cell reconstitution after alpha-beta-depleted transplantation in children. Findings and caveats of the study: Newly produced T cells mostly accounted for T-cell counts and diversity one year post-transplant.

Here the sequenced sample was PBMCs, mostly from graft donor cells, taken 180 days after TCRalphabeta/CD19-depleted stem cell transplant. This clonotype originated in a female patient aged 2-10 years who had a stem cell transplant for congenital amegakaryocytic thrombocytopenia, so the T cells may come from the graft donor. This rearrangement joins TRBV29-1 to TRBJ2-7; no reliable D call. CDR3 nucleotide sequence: TGCAGCGTTTCAAGGGTTAACGAGCAGTACTTC. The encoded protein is CSVSRVNEQYF.